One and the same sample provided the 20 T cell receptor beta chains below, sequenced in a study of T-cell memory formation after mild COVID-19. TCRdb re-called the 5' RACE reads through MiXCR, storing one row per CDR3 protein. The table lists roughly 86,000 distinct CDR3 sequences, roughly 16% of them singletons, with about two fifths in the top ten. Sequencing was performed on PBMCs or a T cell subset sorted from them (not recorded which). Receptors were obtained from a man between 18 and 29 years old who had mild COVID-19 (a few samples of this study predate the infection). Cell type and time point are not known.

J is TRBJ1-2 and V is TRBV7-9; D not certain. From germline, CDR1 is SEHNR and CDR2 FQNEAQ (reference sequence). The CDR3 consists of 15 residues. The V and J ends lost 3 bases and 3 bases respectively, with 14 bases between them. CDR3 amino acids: CASSFGSGGDYGYTF. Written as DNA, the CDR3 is TGTGCCAGCAGCTTCGGCAGTGGCGGAGACTATGGCTACACCTTC.

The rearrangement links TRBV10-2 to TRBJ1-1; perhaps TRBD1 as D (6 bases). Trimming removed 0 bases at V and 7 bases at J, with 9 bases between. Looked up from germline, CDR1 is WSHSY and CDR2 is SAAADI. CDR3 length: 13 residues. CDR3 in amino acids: CASSESTGSEAFF. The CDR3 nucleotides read TGCGCCAGCAGTGAGTCGACAGGTAGTGAAGCTTTCTTT.

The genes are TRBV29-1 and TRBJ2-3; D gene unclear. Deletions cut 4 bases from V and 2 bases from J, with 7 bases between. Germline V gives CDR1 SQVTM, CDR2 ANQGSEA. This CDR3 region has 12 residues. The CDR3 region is CSVAWNTDTQYF. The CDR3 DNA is TGCAGCGTTGCCTGGAACACAGATACGCAGTATTTT.

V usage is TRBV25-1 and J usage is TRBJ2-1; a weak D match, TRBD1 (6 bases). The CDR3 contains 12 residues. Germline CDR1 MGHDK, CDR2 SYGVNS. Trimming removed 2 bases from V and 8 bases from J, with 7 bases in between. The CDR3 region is CASSEEGDEQFF. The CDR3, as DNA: TGTGCCAGCAGTGAAGAGGGGGATGAGCAGTTCTTC.

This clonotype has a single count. The CDR3 DNA sequence: TGTGCCAGCGGAATACAGGGGGCGGGGAACTATGGCTACACCTTC. Translating it yields CASGIQGAGNYGYTF. The chain has TRBV2 and TRBJ1-2; 9 bases agree with TRBD1. Germline assignment: CDR1 SNHLY and CDR2 FYNNEI. This CDR3 is 15 amino acids long. J gave up 2 bases and V 8 bases, and 9 bases lay outside the gene matches. The full variable domain, with the rest looked up from reference TRBV2 and TRBJ1-2, is EPEVTQTPSHQVTQMGQEVILRCVPISNHLYFYWYRQILGQKVEFLVSFYNNEISEKSEIFDDQFSVERPDGSNFTLKIRSTKLEDSAMYFCASGIQGAGNYGYTFGSGTRLTVV.

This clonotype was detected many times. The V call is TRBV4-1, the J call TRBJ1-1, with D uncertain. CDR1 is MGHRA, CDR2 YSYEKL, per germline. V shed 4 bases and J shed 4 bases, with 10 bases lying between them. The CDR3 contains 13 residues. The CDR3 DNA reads TGCGCCAGCAGCCCCCGGGAGGTCACTGAAGCTTTCTTT. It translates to CASSPREVTEAFF.

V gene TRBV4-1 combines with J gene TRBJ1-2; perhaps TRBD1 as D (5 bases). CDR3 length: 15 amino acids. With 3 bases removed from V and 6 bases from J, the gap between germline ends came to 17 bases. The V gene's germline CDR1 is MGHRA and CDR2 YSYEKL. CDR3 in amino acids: CASSHSRGTFNGYTF. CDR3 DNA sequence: TGCGCCAGCAGCCATAGTCGCGGGACTTTTAATGGCTACACCTTC.

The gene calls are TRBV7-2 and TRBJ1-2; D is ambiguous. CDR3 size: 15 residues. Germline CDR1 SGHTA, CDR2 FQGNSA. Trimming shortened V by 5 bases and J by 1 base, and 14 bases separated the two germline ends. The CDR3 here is CASSPPVSYNYGYTF. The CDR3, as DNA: TGTGCCAGCAGCCCTCCGGTCAGTTATAACTATGGCTACACCTTC.

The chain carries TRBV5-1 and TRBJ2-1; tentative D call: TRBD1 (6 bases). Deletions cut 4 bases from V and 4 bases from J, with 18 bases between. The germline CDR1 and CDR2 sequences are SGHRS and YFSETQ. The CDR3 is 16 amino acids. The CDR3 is CASSASVGARYNEQFF. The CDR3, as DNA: TGCGCCAGCAGCGCGTCCGTGGGGGCTCGGTACAATGAGCAGTTCTTC. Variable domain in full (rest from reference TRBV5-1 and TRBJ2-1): KAGVTQTPRYLIKTRGQQVTLSCSPISGHRSVSWYQQTPGQGLQFLFEYFSETQRNKGNFPGRFSGRQFSNSRSEMNVSTLELGDSALYLCASSASVGARYNEQFFGPGTRLTVL.

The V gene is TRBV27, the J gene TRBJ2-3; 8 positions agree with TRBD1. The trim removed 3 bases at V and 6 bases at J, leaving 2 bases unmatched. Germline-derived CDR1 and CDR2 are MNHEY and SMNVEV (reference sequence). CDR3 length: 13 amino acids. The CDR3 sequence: CASSFRGRDTQYF. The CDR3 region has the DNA TGTGCCAGCAGTTTCAGGGGGCGTGATACGCAGTATTTT.

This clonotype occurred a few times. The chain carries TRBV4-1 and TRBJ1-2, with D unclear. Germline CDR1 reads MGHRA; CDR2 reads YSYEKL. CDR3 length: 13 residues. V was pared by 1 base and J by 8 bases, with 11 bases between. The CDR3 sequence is CASSQASQPGYTF. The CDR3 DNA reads TGCGCCAGCAGCCAAGCTTCCCAGCCAGGCTACACCTTC.

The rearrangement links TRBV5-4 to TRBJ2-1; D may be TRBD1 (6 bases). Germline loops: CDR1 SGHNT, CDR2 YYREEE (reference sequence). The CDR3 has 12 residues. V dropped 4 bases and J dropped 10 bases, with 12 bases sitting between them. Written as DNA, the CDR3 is TGTGCCAGCAGCCAGGGGAGCTTCGAGCAGTTCTTC. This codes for CASSQGSFEQFF.

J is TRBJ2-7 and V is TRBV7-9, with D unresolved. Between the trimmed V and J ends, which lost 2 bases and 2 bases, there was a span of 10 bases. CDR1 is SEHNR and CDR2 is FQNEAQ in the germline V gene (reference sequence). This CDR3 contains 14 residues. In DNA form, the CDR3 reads TGTGCCAGCAGCTTAAGTGGGAACCCCTACGAGCAGTACGTC. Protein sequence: CASSLSGNPYEQYV.

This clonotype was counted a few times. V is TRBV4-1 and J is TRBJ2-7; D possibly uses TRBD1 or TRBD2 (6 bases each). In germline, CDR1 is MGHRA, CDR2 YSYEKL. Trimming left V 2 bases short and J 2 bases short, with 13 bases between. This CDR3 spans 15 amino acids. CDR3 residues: CASSQREEGAYEQYF. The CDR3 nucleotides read TGCGCCAGCAGCCAAAGGGAGGAGGGGGCCTACGAGCAGTACTTC.

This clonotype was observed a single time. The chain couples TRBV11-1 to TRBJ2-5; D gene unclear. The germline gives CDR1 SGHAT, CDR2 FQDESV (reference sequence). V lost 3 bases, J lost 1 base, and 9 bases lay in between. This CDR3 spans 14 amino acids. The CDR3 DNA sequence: TGTGCCAGCAGCTTTTGGGCGATCCAAGAGACCCAGTACTTC. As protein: CASSFWAIQETQYF.

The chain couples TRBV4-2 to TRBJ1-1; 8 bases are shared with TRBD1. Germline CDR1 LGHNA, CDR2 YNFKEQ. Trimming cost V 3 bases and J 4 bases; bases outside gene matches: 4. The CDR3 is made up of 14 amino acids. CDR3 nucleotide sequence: TGTGCCAGCAGCCAGCGACAGGGGTTCACTGAAGCTTTCTTT. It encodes CASSQRQGFTEAFF.

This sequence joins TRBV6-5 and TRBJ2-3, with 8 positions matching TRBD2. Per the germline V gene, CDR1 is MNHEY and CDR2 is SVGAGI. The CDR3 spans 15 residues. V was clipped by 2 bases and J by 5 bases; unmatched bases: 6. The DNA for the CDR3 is TGTGCCAGCAGTTACGCGGGAGGAACTGGAGATACGCAGTATTTT. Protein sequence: CASSYAGGTGDTQYF.

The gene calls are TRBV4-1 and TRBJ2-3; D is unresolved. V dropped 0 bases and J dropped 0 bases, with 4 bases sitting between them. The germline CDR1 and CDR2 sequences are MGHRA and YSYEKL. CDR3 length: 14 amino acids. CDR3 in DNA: TGCGCCAGCAGCCAAGAGGACAGCACAGATACGCAGTATTTT. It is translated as CASSQEDSTDTQYF.

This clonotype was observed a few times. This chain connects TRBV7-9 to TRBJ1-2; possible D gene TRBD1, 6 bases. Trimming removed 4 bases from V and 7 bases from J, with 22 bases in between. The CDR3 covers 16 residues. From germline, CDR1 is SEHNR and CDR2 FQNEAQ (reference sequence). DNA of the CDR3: TGTGCCAGCAGCTCCACCTTAGGTCCGGGGGCGCTTGGCTACACCTTC. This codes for CASSSTLGPGALGYTF.

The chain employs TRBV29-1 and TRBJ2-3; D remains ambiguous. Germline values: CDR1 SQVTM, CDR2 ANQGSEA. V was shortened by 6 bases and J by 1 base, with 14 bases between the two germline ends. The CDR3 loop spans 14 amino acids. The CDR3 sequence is CSVVSMERTDTQYF. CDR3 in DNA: TGCAGCGTCGTGTCGATGGAACGCACAGATACGCAGTATTTT.